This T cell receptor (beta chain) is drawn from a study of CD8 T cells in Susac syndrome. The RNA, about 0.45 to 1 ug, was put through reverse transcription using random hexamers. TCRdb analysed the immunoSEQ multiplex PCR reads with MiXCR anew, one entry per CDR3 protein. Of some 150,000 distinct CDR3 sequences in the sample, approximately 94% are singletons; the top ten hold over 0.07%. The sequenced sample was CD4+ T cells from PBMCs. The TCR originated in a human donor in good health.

The CDR3 is CASRGLDGYTF. The CDR3 coding sequence is TGTGCCAGCAGAGGACTCGATGGCTACACCTTC. The V gene is TRBV28, the J gene TRBJ1-2; D unresolved. Deletions cut 6 bases from V and 6 bases from J, with 8 bases between. The CDR3 is 11 amino acids. Germline V gives CDR1 MDHEN, CDR2 SYDVKM.